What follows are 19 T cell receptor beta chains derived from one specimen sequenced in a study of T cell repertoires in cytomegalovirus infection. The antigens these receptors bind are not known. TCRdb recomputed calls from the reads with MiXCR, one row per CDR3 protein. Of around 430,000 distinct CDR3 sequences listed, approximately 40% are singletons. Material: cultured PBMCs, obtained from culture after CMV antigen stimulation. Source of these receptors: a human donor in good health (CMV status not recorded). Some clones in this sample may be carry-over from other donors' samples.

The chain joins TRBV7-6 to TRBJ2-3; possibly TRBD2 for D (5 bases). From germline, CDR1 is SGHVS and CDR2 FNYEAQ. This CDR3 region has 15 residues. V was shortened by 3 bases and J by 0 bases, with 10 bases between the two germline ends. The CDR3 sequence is CASSFFPGSTDTQYF. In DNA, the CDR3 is TGTGCCAGCAGCTTTTTTCCGGGGAGCACAGATACGCAGTATTTT.

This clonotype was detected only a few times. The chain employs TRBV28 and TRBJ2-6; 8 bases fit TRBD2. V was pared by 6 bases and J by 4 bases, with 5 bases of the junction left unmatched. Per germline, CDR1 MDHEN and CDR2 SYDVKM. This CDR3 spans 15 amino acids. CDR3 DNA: TGTGCCAGCAGCGTCGGGGGGGACGGGGCCAACGTCCTGACTTTC. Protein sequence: CASSVGGDGANVLTF.

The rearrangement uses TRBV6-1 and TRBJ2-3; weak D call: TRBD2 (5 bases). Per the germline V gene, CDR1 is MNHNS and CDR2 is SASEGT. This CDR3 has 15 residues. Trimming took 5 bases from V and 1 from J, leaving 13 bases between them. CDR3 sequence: CASSLNRGGTDTQYF. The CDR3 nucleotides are TGTGCCAGCAGTCTCAACCGGGGTGGCACAGATACGCAGTATTTT.

CDR3 sequence reads: CASHRNRENTGELFF. CDR3 DNA: TGTGCCAGCCACCGAAACAGGGAGAACACCGGGGAGCTGTTTTTT. J is TRBJ2-2 and V is TRBV19, with a weak D call TRBD1 (6 bases). V gave up 9 bases and J gave up 1 base, with 15 bases separating them. Germline CDR1 is LNHDA and CDR2 is SQIVND (reference sequence). The CDR3 contains 15 residues.

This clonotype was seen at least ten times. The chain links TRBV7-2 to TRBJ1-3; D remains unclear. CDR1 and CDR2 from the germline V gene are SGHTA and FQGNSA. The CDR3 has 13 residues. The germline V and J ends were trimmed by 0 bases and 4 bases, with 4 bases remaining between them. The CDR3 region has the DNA TGTGCCAGCAGCTTAGCTAGCGGAAACACCATATATTTT. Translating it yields CASSLASGNTIYF.

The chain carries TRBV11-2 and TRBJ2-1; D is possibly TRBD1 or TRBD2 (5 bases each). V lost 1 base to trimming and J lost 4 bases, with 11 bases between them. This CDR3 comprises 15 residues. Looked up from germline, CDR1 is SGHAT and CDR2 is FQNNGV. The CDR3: CASSLGGWGYNEQFF. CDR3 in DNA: TGTGCCAGCAGCTTAGGGGGGTGGGGGTACAATGAGCAGTTCTTC.

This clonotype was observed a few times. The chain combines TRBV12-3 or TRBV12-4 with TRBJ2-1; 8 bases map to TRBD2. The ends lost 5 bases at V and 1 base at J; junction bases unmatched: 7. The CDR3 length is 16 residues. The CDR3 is CASSPQAGESYNEQFF. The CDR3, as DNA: TGTGCCAGCAGTCCCCAAGCGGGAGAGTCCTACAATGAGCAGTTCTTC.

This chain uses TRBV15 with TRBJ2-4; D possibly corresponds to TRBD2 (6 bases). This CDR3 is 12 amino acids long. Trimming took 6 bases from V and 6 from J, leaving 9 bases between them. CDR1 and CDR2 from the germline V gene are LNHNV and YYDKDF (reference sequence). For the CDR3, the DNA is TGTGCCACCAGGTCCGGGGGAAACATTCAGTACTTC. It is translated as CATRSGGNIQYF.

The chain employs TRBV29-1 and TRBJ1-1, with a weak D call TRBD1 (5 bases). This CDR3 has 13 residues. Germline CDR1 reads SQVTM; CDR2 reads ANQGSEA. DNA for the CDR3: TGCAGTGTTAATCGACAGTACCACTATGAAGCTTTCTTT. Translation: CSVNRQYHYEAFF.

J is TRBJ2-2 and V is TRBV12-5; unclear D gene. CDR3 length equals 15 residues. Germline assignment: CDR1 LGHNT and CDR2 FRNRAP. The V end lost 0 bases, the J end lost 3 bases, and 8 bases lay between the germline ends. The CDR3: CASGLVPTDTGELFF. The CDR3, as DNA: TGTGCTAGTGGTTTGGTTCCGACCGACACCGGGGAGCTGTTTTTT.

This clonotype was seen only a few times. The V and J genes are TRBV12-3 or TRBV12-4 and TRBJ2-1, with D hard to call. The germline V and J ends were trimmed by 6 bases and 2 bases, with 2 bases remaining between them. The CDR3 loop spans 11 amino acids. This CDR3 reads CASRAYNEQFF. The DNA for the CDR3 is TGTGCCAGCAGGGCCTACAATGAGCAGTTCTTC.

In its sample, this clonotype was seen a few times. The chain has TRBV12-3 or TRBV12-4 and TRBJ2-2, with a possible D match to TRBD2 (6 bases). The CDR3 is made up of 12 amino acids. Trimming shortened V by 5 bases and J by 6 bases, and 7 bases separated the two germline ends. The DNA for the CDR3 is TGTGCCAGCAGTCGGGGGTCCGGGGAGCTGTTTTTT. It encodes CASSRGSGELFF.

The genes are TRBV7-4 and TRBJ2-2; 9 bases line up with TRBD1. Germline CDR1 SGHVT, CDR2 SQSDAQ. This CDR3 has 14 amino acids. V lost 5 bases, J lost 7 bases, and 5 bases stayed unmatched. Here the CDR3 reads CASSTGQGIGELFF. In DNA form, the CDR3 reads TGTGCCAGCAGCACGGGACAGGGTATCGGGGAGCTGTTTTTT.

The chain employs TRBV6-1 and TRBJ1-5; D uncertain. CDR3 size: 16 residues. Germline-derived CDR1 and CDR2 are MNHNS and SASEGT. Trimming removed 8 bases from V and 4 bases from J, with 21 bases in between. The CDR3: CASLAGRRGINQPQHF. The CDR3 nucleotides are TGTGCCAGCTTAGCGGGTAGGCGGGGAATTAATCAGCCCCAGCATTTT.

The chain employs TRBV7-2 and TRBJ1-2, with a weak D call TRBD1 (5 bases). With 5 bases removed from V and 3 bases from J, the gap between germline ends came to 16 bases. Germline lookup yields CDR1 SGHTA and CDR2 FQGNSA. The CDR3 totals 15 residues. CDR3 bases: TGTGCCAGCAGCATTAGCCAGGGTTCGTACTATGGCTACACCTTC. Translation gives CASSISQGSYYGYTF.

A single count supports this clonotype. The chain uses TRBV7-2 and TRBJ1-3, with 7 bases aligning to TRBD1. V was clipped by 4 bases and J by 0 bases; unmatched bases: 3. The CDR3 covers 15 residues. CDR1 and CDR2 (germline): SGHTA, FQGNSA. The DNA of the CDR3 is TGTGCCAGCAGCTCCGGGACAGTCTCTGGAAACACCATATATTTT. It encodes CASSSGTVSGNTIYF.

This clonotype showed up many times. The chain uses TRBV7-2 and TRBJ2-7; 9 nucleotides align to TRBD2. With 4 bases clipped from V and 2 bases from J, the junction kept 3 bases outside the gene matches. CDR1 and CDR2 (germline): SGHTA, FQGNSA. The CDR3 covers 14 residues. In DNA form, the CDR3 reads TGTGCCAGCAGCTCGGGACTAGCTACCTACGAGCAGTACTTC. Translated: CASSSGLATYEQYF.

The CDR3 DNA sequence: TGTGCCAGCAGCCCCAACGACAGTCCTGAGCAGTACTTC. Translation gives CASSPNDSPEQYF. The rearrangement uses TRBV7-6 and TRBJ2-7, with D perhaps matching TRBD1 (5 bases). Germline CDR1 and CDR2: SGHVS and FNYEAQ. Trimming took off 5 bases at V and 7 bases at J, with 15 bases between the two ends. The CDR3 is made up of 13 amino acids.

The CDR3 coding sequence is TGTGCCAGCAGCTTAGTATGGGATGATCAGCCCCAGCATTTT. It specifies CASSLVWDDQPQHF. The chain has TRBV7-2 and TRBJ1-5; D ambiguous. There are 14 residues in the CDR3. Per the germline V gene, CDR1 is SGHTA and CDR2 is FQGNSA. Trimming removed 1 base from V and 5 bases from J, with 9 bases in between.